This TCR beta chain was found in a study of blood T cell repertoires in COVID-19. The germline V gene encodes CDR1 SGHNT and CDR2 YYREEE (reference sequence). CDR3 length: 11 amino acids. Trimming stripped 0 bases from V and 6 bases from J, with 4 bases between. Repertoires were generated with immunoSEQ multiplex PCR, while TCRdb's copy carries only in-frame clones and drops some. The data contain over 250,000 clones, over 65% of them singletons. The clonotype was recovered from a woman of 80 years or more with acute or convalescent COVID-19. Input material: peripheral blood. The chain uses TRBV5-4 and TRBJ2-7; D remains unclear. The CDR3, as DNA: TGTGCCAGCAGCTTGGCGAGCGAGCAGTACTTC. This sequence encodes CASSLASEQYF.